This TCR beta chain is drawn from a study of T cells in Graves' hyperthyroidism and ophthalmopathy. As for the study in general: Initial diagnosis, before any treatment, was when peripheral blood was collected. Overall study findings and caveats: The model made its ophthalmopathy prediction, and onset followed a median approximately 6 months later.

The CDR3 spans 15 residues. The V end was cut by 6 bases, the J end by 3 bases, with 15 bases between. Germline loops: CDR1 SEHNR, CDR2 FQNEAQ (reference sequence). This clonotype has ten or more counts. Antigen specificity is unknown. Authors of the study amplified TCR beta CDR3 regions from RNA transcripts. A first-round RT-PCR of the TCR CDR3 used the HTBI primer set. TCRdb reanalysed the multiplex PCR reads using MiXCR and keeps one entry per CDR3 protein. The sample has roughly 380,000 distinct CDR3 sequences; about 14% are singletons. The TCR comes from an older woman with Graves' hyperthyroidism. The chain recombines TRBV7-9 with TRBJ2-1; perhaps TRBD1 as D (6 bases). Sequenced sample: blood. The CDR3 protein is CASSPPTGSYNEQFF. As DNA, the CDR3 is TGTGCCAGCAGTCCTCCGACAGGCAGCTACAATGAGCAGTTCTTC.